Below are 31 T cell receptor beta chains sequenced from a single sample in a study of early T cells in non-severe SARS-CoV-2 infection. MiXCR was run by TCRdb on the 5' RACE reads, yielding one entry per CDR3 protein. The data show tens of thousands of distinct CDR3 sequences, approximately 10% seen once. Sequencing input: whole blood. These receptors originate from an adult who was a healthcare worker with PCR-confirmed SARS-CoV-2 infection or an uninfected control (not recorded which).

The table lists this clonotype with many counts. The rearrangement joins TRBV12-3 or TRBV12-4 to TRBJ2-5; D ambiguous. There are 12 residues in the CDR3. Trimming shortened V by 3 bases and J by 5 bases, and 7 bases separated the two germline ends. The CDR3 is CASSLMFETQYF. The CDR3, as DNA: TGTGCCAGCAGTTTGATGTTCGAGACCCAGTACTTC.

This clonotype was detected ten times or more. The CDR3 DNA follows: TGTGCCAGCTCACCAGGGGCGGCCGGGGAGCTGTTTTTT. Translating it yields CASSPGAAGELFF. J is TRBJ2-2 and V is TRBV18, with D possibly TRBD1 on 5 matching bases. The CDR3 sequence is 13 residues long. The germline gives CDR1 KGHSH, CDR2 LQKENI. V shed 2 bases and J shed 6 bases, with 7 bases lying between them. The complete variable domain, with remaining parts taken from reference TRBV18 and TRBJ2-2, reads NAGVMQNPRHLVRRRGQEARLRCSPMKGHSHVYWYRQLPEEGLKFMVYLQKENIIDESGMPKERFSAEFPKEGPSILRIQQVVRGDSAAYFCASSPGAAGELFFGEGSRLTVL.

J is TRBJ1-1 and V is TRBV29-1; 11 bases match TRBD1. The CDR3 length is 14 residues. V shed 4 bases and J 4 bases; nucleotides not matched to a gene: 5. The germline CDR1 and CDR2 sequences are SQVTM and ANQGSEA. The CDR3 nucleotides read TGCAGCGTTGCAAGGGACAGGGGGACCACTGAAGCTTTCTTT. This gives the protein CSVARDRGTTEAFF.

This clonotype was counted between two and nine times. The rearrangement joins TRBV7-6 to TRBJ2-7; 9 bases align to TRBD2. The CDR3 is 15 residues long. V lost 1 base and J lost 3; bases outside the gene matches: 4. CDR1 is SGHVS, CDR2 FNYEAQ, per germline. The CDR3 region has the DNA TGTGCCAGCAGCTTAGGAGGGACTAGCCACTACGAGCAGTACTTC. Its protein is CASSLGGTSHYEQYF.

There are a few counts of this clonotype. This CDR3 is CASSLTETRGISTDTQYF. The DNA of the CDR3 is TGTGCCAGCAGCTTAACCGAGACGCGCGGGATTAGCACAGATACGCAGTATTTT. This chain links TRBV7-2 with TRBJ2-3; weak D call: TRBD2 (6 bases). Deletions cut 2 bases from V and 0 bases from J, with 18 bases between. The germline CDR1 and CDR2 sequences are SGHTA and FQGNSA. This CDR3 comprises 18 residues.

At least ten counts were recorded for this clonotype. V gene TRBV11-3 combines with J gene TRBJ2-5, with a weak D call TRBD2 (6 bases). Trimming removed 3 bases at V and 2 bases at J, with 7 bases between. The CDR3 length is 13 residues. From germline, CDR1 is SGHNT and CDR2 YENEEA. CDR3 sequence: CASSLRGQETQYF. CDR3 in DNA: TGTGCCAGCAGCTTGCGGGGACAAGAGACCCAGTACTTC.

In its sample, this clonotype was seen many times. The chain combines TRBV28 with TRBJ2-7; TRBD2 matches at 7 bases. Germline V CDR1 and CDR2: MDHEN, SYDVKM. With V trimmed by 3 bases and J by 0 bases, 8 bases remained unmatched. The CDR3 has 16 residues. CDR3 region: CASSFHLAALSYEQYF. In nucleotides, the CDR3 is TGTGCCAGCAGTTTCCACCTAGCGGCCCTCTCCTACGAGCAGTACTTC.

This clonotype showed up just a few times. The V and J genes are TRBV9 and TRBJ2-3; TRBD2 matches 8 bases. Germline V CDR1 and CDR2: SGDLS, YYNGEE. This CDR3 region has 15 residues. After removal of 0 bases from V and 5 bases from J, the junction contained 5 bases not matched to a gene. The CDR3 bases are TGTGCCAGCAGCGTAGGGCCAGCGGGAGTAGATACGCAGTATTTT. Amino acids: CASSVGPAGVDTQYF.

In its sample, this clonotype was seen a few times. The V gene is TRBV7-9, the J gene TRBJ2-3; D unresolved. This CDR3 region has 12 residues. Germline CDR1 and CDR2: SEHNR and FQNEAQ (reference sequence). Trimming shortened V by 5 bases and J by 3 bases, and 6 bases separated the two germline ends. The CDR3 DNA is TGTGCCAGCAGCCCCGGTACAGATACGCAGTATTTT. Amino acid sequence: CASSPGTDTQYF.

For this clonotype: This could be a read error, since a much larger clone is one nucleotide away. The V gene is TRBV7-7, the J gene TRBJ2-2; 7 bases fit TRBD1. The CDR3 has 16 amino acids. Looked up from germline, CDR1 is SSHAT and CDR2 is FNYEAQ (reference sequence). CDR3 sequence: CASSSGQSLNTGELFF. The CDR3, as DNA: TGTGCTAGCAGCTCGGGACAGTCCCTTAACACCGGGGAGCTGTTTTTT.

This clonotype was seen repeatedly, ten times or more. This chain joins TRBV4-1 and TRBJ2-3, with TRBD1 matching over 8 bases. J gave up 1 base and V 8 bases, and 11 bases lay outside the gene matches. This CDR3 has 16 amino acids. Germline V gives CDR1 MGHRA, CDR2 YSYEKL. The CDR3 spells CASGRGSGGRTDTQYF. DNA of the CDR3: TGCGCCAGCGGCCGGGGCTCAGGGGGCCGCACAGATACGCAGTATTTT.

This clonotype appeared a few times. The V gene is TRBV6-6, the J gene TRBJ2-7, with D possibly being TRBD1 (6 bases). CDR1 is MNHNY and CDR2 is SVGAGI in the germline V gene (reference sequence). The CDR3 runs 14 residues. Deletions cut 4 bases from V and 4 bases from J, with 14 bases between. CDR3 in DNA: TGTGCCAGCAGTTCGTCCGCAGGGGTATACGAGCAGTACTTC. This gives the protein CASSSSAGVYEQYF.

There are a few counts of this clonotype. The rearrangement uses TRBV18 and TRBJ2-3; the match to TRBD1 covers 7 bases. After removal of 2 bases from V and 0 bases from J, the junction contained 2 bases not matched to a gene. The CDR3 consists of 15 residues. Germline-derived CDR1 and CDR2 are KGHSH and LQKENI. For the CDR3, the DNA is TGTGCCAGCTCACCAGCGACAGGGAGCACAGATACGCAGTATTTT. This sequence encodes CASSPATGSTDTQYF.

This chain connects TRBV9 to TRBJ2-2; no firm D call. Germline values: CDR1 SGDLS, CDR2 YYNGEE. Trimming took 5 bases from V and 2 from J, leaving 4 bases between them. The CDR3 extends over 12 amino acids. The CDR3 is CASRDNTGELFF. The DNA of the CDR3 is TGTGCCAGCAGGGATAACACCGGGGAGCTGTTTTTT.

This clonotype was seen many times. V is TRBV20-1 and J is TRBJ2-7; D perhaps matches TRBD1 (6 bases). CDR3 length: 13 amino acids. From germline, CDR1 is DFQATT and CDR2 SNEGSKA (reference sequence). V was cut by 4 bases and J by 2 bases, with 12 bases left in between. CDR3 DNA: TGCAGTGCTACCCGGGACACCGCCTACGAGCAGTACTTC. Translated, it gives CSATRDTAYEQYF.

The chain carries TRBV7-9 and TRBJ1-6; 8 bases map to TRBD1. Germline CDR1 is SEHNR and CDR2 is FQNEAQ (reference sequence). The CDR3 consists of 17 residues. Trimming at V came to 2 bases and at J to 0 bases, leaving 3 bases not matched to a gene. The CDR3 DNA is TGTGCCAGCAGCTTATACAGGGGGAGCTCCTATAATTCACCCCTCCACTTT. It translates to CASSLYRGSSYNSPLHF.

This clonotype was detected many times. The CDR3 here is CASSQAGVVETQYF. Here the CDR3 DNA reads TGCGCCAGCAGCCAAGCAGGGGTAGTTGAGACCCAGTACTTC. V is TRBV4-1 and J is TRBJ2-5; tentatively, D is TRBD1 (6 bases). V lost 1 base, J lost 5 bases, and 11 bases lay in between. The CDR3 runs to 14 residues. CDR1 MGHRA and CDR2 YSYEKL come from the germline V gene.

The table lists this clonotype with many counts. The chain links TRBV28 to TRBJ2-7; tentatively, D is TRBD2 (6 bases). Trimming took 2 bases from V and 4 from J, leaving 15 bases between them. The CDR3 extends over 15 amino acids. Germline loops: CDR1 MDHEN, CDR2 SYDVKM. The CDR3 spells CASSLPQGGSYEQYF. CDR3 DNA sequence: TGTGCCAGCAGTTTACCCCAGGGAGGTTCGTACGAGCAGTACTTC.

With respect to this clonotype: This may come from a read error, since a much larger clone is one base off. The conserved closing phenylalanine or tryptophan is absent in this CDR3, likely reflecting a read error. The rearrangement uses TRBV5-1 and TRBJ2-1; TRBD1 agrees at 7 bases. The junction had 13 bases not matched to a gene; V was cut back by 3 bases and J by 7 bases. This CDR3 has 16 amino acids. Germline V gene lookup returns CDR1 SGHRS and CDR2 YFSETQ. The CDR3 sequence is CASSSRGPRAQNEQFI. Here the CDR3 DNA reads TGCGCCAGCAGCTCGAGGGGGCCCAGAGCTCAGAATGAGCAGTTCATC.

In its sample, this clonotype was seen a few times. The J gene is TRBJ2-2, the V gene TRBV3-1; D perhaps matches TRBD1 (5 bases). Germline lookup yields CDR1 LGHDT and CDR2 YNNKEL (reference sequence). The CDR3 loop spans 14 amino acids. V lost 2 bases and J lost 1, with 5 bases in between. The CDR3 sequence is CASSQQGNTGELFF. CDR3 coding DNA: TGTGCCAGCAGCCAACAGGGGAACACCGGGGAGCTGTTTTTT.

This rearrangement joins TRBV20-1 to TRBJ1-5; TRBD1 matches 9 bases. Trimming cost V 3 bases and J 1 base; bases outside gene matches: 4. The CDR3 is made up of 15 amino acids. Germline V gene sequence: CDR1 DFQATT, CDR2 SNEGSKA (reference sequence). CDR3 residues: CSARRGQGSNQPQHF. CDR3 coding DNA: TGCAGTGCTAGGAGGGGACAGGGCAGCAATCAGCCCCAGCATTTT.

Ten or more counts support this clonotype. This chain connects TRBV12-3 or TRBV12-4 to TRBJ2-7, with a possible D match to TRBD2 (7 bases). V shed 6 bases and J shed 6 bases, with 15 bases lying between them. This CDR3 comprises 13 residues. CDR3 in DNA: TGTGCCAGCAGGCTGGGGGGGGCCCCCGAGCAGTACTTC. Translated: CASRLGGAPEQYF.

This chain's CDR3 is CASAGASGGSSYNEQFF. CDR3 sequence (DNA): TGTGCCAGCGCGGGGGCTAGCGGGGGAAGCTCCTACAATGAGCAGTTCTTC. The chain combines TRBV13 with TRBJ2-1; the match to TRBD2 covers 10 bases. V shed 8 bases, J shed 0 bases, and the junction held 10 bases outside the gene matches. From germline, CDR1 is PRHDT and CDR2 FYEKMQ (reference sequence). CDR3 length equals 17 residues.

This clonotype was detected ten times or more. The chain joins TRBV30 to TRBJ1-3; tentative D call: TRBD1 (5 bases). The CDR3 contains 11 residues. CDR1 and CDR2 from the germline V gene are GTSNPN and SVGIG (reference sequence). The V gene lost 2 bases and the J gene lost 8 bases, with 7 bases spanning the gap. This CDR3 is CAWSRGDTIYF. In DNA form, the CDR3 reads TGTGCCTGGAGTAGGGGTGACACCATATATTTT.

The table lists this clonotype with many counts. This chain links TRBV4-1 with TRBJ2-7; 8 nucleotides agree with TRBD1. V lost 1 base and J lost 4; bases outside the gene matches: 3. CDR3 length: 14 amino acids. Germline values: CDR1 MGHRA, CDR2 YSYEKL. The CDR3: CASSQGTGLYEQYF. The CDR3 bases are TGCGCCAGCAGCCAAGGGACAGGGCTGTACGAGCAGTACTTC.

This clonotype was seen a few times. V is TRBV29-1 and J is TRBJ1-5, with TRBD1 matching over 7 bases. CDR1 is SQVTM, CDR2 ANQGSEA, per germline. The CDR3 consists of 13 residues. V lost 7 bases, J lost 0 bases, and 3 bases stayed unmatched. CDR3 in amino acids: CSARDSSNQPQHF. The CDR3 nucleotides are TGCAGCGCCCGGGACAGTAGCAATCAGCCCCAGCATTTT.

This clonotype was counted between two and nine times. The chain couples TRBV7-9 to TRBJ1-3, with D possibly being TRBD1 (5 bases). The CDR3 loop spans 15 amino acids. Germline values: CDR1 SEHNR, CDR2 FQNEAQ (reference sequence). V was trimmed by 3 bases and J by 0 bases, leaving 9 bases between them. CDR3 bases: TGTGCCAGCAGCTTTCCAGGGAACTCTGGAAACACCATATATTTT. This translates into CASSFPGNSGNTIYF.

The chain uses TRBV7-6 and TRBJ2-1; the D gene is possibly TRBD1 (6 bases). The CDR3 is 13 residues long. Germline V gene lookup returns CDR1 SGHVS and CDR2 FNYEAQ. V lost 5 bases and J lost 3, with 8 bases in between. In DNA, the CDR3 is TGTGCCAGCAGCCGGACAGTCTACAATGAGCAGTTCTTC. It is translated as CASSRTVYNEQFF.

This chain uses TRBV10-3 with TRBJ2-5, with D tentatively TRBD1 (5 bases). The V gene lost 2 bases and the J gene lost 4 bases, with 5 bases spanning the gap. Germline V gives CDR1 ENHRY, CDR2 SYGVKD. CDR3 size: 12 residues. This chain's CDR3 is CAISEQGETQYF. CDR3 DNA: TGTGCCATCAGTGAGCAGGGAGAGACCCAGTACTTC.

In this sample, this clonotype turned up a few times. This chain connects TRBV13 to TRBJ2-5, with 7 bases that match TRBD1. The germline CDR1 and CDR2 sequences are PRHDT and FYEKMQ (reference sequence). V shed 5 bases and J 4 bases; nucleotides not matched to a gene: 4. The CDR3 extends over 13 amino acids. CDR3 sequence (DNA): TGTGCCAGCAGCCATAGACAGGGAGAGACCCAGTACTTC. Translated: CASSHRQGETQYF.

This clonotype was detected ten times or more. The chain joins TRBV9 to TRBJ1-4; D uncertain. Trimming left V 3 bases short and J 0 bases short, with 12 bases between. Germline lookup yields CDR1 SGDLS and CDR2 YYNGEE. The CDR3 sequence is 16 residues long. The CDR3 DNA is TGTGCCAGCAGCGCCAACTTTGACACAACTAATGAAAAACTGTTTTTT. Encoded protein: CASSANFDTTNEKLFF.